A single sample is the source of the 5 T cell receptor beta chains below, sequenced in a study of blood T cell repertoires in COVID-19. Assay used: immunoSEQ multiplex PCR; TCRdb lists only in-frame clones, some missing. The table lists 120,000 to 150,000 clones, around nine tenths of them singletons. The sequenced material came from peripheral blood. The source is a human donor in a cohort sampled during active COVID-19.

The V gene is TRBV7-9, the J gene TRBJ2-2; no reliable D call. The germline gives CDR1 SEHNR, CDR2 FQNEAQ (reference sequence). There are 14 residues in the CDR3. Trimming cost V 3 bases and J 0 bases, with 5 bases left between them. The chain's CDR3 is CASSFSPNTGELFF. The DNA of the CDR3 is TGTGCCAGCAGCTTCTCCCCGAACACCGGGGAGCTGTTTTTT.

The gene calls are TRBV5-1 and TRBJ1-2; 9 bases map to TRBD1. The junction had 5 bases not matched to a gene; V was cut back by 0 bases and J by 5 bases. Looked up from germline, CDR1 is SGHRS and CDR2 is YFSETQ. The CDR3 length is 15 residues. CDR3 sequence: CASSLAAGTGYGYTF. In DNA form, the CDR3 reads TGCGCCAGCAGCTTGGCCGCGGGGACAGGGTATGGCTACACCTTC.

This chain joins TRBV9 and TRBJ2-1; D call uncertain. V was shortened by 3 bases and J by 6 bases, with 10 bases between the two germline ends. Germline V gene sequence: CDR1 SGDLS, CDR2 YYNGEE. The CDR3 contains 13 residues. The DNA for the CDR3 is TGTGCCAGCAGCGCCCGAGTCCTCAATGAGCAGTTCTTC. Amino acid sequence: CASSARVLNEQFF.

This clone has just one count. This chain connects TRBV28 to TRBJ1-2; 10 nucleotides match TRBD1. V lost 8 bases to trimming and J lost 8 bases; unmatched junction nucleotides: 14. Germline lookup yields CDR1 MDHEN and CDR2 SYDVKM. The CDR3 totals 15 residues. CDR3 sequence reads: CASSGTGDIVGGYTF. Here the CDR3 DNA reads TGTGCCAGCTCCGGGACAGGGGATATTGTGGGAGGCTACACCTTC.

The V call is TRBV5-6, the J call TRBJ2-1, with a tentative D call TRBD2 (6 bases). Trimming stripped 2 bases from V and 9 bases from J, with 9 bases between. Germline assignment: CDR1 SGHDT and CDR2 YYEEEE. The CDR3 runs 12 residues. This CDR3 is CASSFGGGEQFF. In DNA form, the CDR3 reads TGTGCCAGCAGCTTCGGGGGAGGTGAGCAGTTCTTC.